This TCR beta chain originates from a study of CD8 T cells in Susac syndrome. Whole-study context: Clinically active disease was present in 5 or 6 of the sequenced Susac syndrome patients. Eight of these patients were in remission. Study-level points and caveats: Susac-specific public clones in total CD8+ repertoires numbered about 17; in CD8+ TEMRA repertoires, they numbered about five.

The germline V gene has CDR1 SGHAT and CDR2 FQNNGV. V was pared by 1 base and J by 2 bases, with 9 bases between. The CDR3 is 15 residues long. When the RNA was reverse transcribed, random hexamers were used with an input of roughly 0.45 to 1 ug. One entry per CDR3 protein results from TCRdb running MiXCR on the immunoSEQ multiplex PCR reads. Of 92,000 or so distinct CDR3 sequences listed, about 96% are singletons. As regards this clonotype: The antigen remains undetermined.

The sequenced material came from CD8+ T cells from PBMCs. The V and J genes are TRBV11-2 and TRBJ1-5; D is uncertain. This TCR came from a human donor with Susac syndrome. The CDR3 region is CASSLAGSGNQPQHF. CDR3 coding DNA: TGTGCCAGCAGCTTAGCTGGGTCCGGCAATCAGCCCCAGCATTTT.